This T cell receptor (beta chain) was identified in a study of T cell responses to AZD1222 COVID-19 vaccine. Regarding the study as a whole: White British donors predominated, females outnumbered males, and clonal diversity was possibly underestimated. Spike-specific TCR breadth and depth were elevated following two AZD1222 doses. Distributed over spike, vaccine-associated CD4 TCRs predominated at 160-218 and 743-854.

The method was immunoSEQ multiplex PCR; TCRdb's version includes in-frame clones alone and lacks a portion of them. The sample records 98,000 or so clones, approximately 93% being singletons. A word on this clone: The antigen is not known.

With 1 base removed from V and 6 bases from J, the gap between germline ends came to 10 bases. This CDR3 is built from 14 residues. Germline-derived CDR1 and CDR2 are SGHAT and FQNNGV. The sequence came from an adult in good health. The specimen was peripheral blood, collected on day 0 of AZD1222 vaccination. The chain combines TRBV11-2 with TRBJ2-1; D gene unclear. CDR3 coding DNA: TGTGCCAGCAGCTTAGGGCTGGCCGGCAATGAGCAGTTCTTC. Its translation: CASSLGLAGNEQFF.